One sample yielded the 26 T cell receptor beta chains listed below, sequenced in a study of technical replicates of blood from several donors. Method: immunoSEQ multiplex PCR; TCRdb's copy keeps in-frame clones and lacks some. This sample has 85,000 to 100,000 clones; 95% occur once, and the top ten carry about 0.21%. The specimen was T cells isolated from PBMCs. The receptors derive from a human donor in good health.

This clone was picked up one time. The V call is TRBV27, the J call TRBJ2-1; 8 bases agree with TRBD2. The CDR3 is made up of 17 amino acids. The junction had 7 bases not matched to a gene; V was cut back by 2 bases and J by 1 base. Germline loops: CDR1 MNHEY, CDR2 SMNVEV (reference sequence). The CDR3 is CASSLTLSGGSYNEQFF. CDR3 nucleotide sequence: TGTGCCAGCAGTTTAACCCTAAGCGGGGGTTCCTACAATGAGCAGTTCTTC.

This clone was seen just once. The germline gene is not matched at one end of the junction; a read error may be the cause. CDR3 nucleotides: TGTGCCAGCAGCTTGGTTGGCAGGGCGAAGACCGGGGAGCTGTTTTTT. Amino acids: CASSLVGRAKTGELFF. The gene calls are TRBV5-8 and TRBJ2-2; tentative D call: TRBD1 (5 bases). Germline assignment: CDR1 SGHTS and CDR2 YDEGEE. The CDR3 totals 16 residues.

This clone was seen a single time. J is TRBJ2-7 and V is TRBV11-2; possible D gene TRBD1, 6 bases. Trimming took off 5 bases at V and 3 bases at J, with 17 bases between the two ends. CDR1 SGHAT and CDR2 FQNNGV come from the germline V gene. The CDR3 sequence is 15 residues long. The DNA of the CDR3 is TGTGCCAGCAGCAACAGGGCAATGGCAGGCTACGAGCAGTACTTC. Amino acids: CASSNRAMAGYEQYF.

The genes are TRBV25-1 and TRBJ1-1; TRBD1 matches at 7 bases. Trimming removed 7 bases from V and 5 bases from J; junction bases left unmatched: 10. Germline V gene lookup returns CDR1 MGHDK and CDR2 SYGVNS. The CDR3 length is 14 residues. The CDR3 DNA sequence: TGTGCCAGCAAGGACAGGTCGGCGTGGACTGAAGCTTTCTTT. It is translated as CASKDRSAWTEAFF.

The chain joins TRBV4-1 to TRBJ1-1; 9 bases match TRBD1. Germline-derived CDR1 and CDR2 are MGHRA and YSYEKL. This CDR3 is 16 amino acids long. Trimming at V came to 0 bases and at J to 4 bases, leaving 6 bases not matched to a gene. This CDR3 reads CASSQDMRDRVTEAFF. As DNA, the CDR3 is TGCGCCAGCAGCCAAGATATGCGGGACAGGGTCACTGAAGCTTTCTTT.

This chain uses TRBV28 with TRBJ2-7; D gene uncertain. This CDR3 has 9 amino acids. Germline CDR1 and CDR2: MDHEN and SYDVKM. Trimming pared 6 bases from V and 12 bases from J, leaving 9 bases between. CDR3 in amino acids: CASSPPWYF. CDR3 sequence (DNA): TGTGCCAGCAGCCCCCCCTGGTACTTC.

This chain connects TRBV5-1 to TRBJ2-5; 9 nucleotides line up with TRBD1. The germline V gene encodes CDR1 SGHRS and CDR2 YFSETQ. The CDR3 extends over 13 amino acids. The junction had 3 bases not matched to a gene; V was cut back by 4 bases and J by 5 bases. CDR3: CASSKGQGETQYF. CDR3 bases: TGCGCCAGCAGCAAAGGACAGGGGGAGACCCAGTACTTC.

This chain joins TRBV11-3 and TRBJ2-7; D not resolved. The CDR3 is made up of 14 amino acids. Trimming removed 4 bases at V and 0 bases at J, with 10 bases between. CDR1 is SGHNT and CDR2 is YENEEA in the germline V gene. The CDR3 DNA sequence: TGTGCCAGCAGCTCGTCTGAGAGCTCCTACGAGCAGTACTTC. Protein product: CASSSSESSYEQYF.

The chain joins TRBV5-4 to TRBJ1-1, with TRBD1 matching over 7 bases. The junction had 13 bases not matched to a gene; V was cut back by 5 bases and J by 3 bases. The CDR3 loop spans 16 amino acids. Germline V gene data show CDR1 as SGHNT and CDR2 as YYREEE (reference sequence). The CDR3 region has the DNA TGTGCCAGCAGGGCACGAGGGGGCGCGTGGGACACTGAAGCTTTCTTT. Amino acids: CASRARGGAWDTEAFF.

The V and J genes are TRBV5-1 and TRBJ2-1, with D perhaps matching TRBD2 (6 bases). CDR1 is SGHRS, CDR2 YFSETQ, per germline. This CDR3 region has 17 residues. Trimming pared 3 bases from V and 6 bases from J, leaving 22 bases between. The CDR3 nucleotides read TGCGCCAGCAGCTGGGGTAGGGTAGCGGCTTTTGGCAATGAGCAGTTCTTC. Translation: CASSWGRVAAFGNEQFF. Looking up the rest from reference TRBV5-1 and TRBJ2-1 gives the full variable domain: KAGVTQTPRYLIKTRGQQVTLSCSPISGHRSVSWYQQTPGQGLQFLFEYFSETQRNKGNFPGRFSGRQFSNSRSEMNVSTLELGDSALYLCASSWGRVAAFGNEQFFGPGTRLTVL.

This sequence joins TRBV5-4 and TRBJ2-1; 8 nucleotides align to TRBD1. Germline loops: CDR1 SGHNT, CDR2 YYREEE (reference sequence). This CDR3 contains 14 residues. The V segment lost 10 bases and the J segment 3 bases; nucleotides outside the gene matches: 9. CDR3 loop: CAGKTGAIYNEQFF. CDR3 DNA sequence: TGTGCCGGAAAGACAGGGGCTATCTACAATGAGCAGTTCTTC. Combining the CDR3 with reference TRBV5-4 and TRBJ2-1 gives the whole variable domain ETGVTQSPTHLIKTRGQQVTLRCSSQSGHNTVSWYQQALGQGPQFIFQYYREEENGRGNFPPRFSGLQFPNYSSELNVNALELDDSALYLCAGKTGAIYNEQFFGPGTRLTVL.

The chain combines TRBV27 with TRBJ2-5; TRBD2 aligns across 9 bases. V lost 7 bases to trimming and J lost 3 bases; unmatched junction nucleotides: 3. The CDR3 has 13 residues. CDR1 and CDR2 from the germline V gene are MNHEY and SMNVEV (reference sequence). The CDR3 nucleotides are TGTGCCAGCAAGCGGGGGGAGGAAGAGACCCAGTACTTC. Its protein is CASKRGEEETQYF.

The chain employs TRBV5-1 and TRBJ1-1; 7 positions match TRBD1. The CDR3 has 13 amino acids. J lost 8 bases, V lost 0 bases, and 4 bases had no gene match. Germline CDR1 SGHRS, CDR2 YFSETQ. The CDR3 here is CASSLAIQGEAFF. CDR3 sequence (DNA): TGCGCCAGCAGCTTGGCTATACAGGGGGAAGCTTTCTTT.

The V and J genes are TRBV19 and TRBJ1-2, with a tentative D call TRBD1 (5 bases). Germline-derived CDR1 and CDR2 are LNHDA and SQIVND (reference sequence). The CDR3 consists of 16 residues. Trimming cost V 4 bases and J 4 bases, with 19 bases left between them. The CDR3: CASSTPRGTDLYGYTF. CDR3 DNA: TGTGCCAGTAGTACGCCCCGGGGGACGGACCTCTATGGCTACACCTTC.

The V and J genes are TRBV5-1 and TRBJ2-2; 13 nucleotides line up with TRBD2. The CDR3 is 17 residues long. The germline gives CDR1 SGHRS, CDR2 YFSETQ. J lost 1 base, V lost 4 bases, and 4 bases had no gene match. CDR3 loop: CASSLTSGGLNTGELFF. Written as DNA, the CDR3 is TGCGCCAGCAGCCTGACTAGCGGGGGGTTGAACACCGGGGAGCTGTTTTTT.

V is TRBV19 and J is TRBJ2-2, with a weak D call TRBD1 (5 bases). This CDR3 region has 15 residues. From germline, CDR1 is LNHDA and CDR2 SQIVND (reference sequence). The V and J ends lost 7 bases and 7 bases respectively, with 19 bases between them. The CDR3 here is CASTPLLQGIGELFF. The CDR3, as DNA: TGTGCCAGTACCCCCCTACTGCAGGGTATCGGGGAGCTGTTTTTT.

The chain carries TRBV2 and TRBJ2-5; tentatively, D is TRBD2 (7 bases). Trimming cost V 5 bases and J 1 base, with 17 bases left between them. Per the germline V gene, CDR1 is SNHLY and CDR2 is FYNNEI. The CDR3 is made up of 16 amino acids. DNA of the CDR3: TGTGCCAGCAGTCTTCAGGGGAGGACTAGCCAAGAGACCCAGTACTTC. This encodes CASSLQGRTSQETQYF.

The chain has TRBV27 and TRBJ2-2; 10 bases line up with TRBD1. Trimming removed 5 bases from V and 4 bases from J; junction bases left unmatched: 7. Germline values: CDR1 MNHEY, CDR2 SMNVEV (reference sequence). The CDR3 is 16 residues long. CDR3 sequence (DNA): TGTGCCAGCAGTCTTACGGGACAGGGGCGCACCGGGGAGCTGTTTTTT. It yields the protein CASSLTGQGRTGELFF.

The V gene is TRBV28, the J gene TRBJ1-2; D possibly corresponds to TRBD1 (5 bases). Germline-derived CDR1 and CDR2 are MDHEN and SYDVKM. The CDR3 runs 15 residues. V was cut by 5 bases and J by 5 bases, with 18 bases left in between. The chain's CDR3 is CASSQIKGRPYGYTF. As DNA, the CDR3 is TGTGCCAGCAGTCAGATCAAGGGGCGACCTTATGGCTACACCTTC.

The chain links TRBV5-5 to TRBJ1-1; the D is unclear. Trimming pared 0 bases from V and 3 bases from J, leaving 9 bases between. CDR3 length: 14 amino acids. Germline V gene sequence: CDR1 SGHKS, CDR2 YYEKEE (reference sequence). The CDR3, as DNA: TGTGCCAGCAGCTTGGCCAGGTGGCACACTGAAGCTTTCTTT. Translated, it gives CASSLARWHTEAFF.

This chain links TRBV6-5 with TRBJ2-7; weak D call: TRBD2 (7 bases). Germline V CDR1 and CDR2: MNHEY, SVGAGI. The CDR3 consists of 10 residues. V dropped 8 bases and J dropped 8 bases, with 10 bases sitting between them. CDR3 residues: CASAGAQQYF. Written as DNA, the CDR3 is TGTGCCAGCGCGGGGGCGCAGCAGTACTTC.

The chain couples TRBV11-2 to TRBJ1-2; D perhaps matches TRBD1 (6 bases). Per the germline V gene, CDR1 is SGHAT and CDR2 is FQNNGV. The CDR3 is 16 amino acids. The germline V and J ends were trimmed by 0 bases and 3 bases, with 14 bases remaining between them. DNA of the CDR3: TGTGCCAGCAGCTTAGATCAAACCGCAGGGGACTATGGCTACACCTTC. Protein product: CASSLDQTAGDYGYTF.

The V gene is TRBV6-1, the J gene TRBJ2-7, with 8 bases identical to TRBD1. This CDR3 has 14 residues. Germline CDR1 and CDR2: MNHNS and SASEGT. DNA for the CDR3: TGTGCTACCACCCAGGGGGCTCTATTCTACGAGCAGTACTTC. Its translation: CATTQGALFYEQYF.

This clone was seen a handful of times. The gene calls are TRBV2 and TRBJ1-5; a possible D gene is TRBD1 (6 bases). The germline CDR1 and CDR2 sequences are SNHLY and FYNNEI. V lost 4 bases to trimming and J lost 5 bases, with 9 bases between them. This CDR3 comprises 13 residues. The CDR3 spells CASSAGVDQPQHF. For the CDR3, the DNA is TGTGCCAGCAGTGCAGGGGTTGATCAGCCCCAGCATTTT.

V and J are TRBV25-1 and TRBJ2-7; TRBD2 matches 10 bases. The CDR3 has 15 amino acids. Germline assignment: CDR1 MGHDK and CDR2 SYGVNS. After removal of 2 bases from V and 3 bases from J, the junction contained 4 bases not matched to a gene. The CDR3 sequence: CASSEIAGGLYEQYF. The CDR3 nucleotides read TGTGCCAGCAGTGAAATAGCGGGGGGCCTCTACGAGCAGTACTTC.

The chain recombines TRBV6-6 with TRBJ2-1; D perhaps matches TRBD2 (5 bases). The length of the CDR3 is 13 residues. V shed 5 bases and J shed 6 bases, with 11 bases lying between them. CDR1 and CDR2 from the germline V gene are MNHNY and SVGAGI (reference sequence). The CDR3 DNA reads TGTGCCAGCAGTAGCCTAGCCGTCAATGAGCAGTTCTTC. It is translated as CASSSLAVNEQFF.